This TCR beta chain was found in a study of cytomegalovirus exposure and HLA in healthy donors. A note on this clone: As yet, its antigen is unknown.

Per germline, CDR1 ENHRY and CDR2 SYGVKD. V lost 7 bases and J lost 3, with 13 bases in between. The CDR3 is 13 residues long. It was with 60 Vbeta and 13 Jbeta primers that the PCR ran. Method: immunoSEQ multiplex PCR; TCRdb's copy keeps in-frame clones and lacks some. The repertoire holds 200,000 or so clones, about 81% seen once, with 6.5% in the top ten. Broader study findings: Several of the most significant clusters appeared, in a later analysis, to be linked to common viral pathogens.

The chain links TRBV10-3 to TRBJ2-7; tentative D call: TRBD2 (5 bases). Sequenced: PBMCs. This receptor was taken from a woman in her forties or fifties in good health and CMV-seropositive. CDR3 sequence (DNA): TGTGCCATCACGCCGCGGGCGGACTACGAGCAGTACTTC. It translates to CAITPRADYEQYF.